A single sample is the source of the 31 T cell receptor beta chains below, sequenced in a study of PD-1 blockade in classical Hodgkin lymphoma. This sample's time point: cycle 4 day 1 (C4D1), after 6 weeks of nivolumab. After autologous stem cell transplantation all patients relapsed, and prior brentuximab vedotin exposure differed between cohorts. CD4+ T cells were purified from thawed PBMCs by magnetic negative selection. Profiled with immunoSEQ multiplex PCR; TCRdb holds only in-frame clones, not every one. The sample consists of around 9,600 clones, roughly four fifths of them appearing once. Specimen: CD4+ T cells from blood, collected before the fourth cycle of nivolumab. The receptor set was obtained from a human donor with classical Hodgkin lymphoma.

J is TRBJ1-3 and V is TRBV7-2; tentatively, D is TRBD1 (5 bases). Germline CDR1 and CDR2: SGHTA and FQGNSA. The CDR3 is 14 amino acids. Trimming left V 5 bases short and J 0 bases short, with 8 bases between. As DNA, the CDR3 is TGTGCCAGCAGCCAAGGGGTCTCTGGAAACACCATATATTTT. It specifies CASSQGVSGNTIYF.

DNA for the CDR3: TGTGCCAGCTCTCTCGGACAGGGGAATGAAAAACTGTTTTTT. It translates to CASSLGQGNEKLFF. The chain has TRBV18 and TRBJ1-4; 9 positions agree with TRBD1. Germline values: CDR1 KGHSH, CDR2 LQKENI. The CDR3 has 14 residues. Trimming took 6 bases from V and 5 from J; bases not matched to a gene: 4.

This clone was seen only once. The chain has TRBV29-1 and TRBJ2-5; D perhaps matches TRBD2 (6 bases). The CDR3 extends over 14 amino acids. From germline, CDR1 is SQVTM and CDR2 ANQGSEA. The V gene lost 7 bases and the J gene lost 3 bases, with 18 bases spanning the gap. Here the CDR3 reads CSAISGRGKETQYF. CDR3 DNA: TGCAGCGCGATAAGTGGACGGGGGAAAGAGACCCAGTACTTC.

This CDR3 reads CASYRDRGYEKLFF. CDR3 sequence (DNA): TGTGCCAGCTACCGGGACCGGGGGTATGAAAAACTGTTTTTT. This chain connects TRBV2 to TRBJ1-4, with a tentative D call TRBD1 (5 bases). The V gene's germline CDR1 is SNHLY and CDR2 FYNNEI. The CDR3 totals 14 residues. Trimming cost V 8 bases and J 6 bases, with 16 bases left between them.

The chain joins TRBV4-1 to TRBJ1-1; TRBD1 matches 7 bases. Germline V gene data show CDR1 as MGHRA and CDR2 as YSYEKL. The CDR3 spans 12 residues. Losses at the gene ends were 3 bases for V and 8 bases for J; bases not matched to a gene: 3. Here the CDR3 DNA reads TGCGCCAGCAGCCAGGCACAGGGGGAAGCTTTCTTT. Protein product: CASSQAQGEAFF.

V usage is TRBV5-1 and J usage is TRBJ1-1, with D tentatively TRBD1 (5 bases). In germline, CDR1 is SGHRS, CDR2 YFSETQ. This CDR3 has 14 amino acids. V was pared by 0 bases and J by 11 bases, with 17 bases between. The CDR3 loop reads CASSLVQGATDAFF. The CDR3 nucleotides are TGCGCCAGCAGCTTGGTTCAGGGAGCAACCGACGCTTTCTTT.

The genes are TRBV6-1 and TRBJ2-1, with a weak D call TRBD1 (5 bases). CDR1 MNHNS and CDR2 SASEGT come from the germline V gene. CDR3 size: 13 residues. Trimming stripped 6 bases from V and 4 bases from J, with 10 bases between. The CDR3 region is CASRDTGYNEQFF. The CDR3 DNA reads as TGTGCCAGCAGAGATACAGGTTACAATGAGCAGTTCTTC.

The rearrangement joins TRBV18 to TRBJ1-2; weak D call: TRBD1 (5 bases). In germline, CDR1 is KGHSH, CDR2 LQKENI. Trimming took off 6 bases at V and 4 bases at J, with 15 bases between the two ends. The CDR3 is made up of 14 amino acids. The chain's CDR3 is CASSARTLSYGYTF. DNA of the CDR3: TGTGCCAGCTCGGCCCGGACACTCAGCTATGGCTACACCTTC. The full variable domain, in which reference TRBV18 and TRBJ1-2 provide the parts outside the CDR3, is NAGVMQNPRHLVRRRGQEARLRCSPMKGHSHVYWYRQLPEEGLKFMVYLQKENIIDESGMPKERFSAEFPKEGPSILRIQQVVRGDSAAYFCASSARTLSYGYTFGSGTRLTVV.

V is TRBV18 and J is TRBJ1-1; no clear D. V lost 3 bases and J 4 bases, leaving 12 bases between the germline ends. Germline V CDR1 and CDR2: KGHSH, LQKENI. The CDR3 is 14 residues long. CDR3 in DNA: TGTGCCAGCTCACCCAATACTGGAGGCACTGAAGCTTTCTTT. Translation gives CASSPNTGGTEAFF. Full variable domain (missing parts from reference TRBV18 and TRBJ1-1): NAGVMQNPRHLVRRRGQEARLRCSPMKGHSHVYWYRQLPEEGLKFMVYLQKENIIDESGMPKERFSAEFPKEGPSILRIQQVVRGDSAAYFCASSPNTGGTEAFFGQGTRLTVV.

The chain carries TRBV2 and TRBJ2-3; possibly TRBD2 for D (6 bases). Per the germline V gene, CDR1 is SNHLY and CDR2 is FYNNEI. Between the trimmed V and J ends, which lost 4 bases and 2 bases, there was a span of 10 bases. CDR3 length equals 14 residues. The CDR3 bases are TGTGCCAGCAGTGCGGAGGGGCCCACAGATACGCAGTATTTT. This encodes CASSAEGPTDTQYF.

CDR3 sequence: CASSLETGRSGTDTQYF. CDR3 nucleotides: TGTGCCAGCAGCTTAGAGACGGGACGGTCAGGCACAGATACGCAGTATTTT. The chain links TRBV7-8 to TRBJ2-3; D tentatively reads TRBD1 or TRBD2 (5 bases each). V lost 1 base and J 1 base, leaving 15 bases between the germline ends. This CDR3 is 17 amino acids long. The V gene's germline CDR1 is SGHVS and CDR2 FQNEAQ.

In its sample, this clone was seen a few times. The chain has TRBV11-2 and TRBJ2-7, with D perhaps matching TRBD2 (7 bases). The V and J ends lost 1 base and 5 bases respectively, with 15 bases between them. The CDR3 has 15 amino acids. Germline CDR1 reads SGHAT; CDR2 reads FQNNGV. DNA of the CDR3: TGTGCCAGCAGCTTAGGTTGGCGGGGGCGCCACGAGCAGTACGTC. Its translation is CASSLGWRGRHEQYV.

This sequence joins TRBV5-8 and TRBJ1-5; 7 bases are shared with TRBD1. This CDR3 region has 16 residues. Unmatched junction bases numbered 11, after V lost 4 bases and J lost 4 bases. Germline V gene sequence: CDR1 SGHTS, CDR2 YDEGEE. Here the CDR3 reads CASSMGTVSGNQPQHF. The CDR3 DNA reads TGTGCCAGCAGCATGGGGACAGTATCCGGGAATCAGCCCCAGCATTTT.

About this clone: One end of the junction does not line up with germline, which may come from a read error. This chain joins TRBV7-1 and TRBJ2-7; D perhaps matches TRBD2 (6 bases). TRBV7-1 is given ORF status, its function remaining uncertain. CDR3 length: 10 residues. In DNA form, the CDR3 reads TGTGCCAGCAGCTTCCGGGAGAAGGTCTTC. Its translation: CASSFREKVF.

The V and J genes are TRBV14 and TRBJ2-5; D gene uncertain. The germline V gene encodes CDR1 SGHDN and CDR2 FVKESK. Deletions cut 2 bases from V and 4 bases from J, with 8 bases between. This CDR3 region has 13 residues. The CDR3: CASSQRRVETQYF. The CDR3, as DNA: TGTGCCAGCAGCCAACGAAGGGTAGAGACCCAGTACTTC.

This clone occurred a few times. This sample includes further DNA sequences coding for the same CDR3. The CDR3 region has the DNA TGTGCCAGCAGTTTGAGTGCAGATACGCAGTATTTT. As protein: CASSLSADTQYF. This sequence joins TRBV7-2 and TRBJ2-3, with no clear D. The CDR3 length is 12 residues. Germline V CDR1 and CDR2: SGHTA, FQGNSA. The germline V and J ends were trimmed by 6 bases and 4 bases, with 8 bases remaining between them.

For the CDR3, the DNA is TGCAGTGCTTCGACTAGGGACGAGCAGTACGTC. It yields the protein CSASTRDEQYV. The V and J genes are TRBV20-1 and TRBJ2-7; weak D call: TRBD2 (6 bases). V was pared by 5 bases and J by 5 bases, with 10 bases between. The CDR3 sequence is 11 residues long. Germline CDR1 DFQATT, CDR2 SNEGSKA (reference sequence).

The CDR3 protein is CASSYNTYNEQFF. CDR3 DNA: TGTGCCAGCAGTTACAACACCTACAATGAGCAGTTCTTC. V is TRBV6-6 and J is TRBJ2-1; no definite D call. CDR1 is MNHNY and CDR2 is SVGAGI in the germline V gene (reference sequence). Trimming left V 2 bases short and J 2 bases short, with 4 bases between. CDR3 length: 13 residues.

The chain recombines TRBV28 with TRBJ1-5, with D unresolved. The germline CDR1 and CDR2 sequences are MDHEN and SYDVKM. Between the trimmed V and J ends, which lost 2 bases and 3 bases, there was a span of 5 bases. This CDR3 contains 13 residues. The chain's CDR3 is CASSLTPNQPQHF. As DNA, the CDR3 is TGTGCCAGCAGTTTAACCCCCAATCAGCCCCAGCATTTT.

CDR3 protein: CSVLRDGREQYF. In DNA, the CDR3 is TGCAGCGTTCTCCGGGACGGGAGGGAGCAGTACTTC. This sequence joins TRBV29-1 and TRBJ2-7, with 7 bases aligning to TRBD2. The CDR3 is 12 amino acids. Trimming removed 5 bases from V and 7 bases from J; junction bases left unmatched: 8. Germline CDR1 reads SQVTM; CDR2 reads ANQGSEA.

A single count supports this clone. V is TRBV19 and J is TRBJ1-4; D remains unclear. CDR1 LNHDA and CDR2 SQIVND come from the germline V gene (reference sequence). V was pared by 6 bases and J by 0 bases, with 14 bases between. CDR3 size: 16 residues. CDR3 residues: CASSYSWTTTNEKLFF. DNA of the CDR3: TGTGCCAGTAGCTATTCTTGGACGACAACTAATGAAAAACTGTTTTTT.

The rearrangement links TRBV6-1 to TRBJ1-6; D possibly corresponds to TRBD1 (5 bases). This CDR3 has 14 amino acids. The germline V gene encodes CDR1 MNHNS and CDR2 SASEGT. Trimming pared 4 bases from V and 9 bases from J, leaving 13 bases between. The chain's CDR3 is CASSGRDGGSPLHF. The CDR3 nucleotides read TGTGCCAGCAGTGGAAGGGATGGGGGTTCACCCCTCCACTTT.

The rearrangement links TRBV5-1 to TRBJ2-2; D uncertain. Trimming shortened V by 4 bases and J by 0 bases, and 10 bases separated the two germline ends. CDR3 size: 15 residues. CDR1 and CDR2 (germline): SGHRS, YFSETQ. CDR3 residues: CASSHQPPNTGELFF. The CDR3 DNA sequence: TGCGCCAGCAGCCATCAGCCCCCGAACACCGGGGAGCTGTTTTTT.

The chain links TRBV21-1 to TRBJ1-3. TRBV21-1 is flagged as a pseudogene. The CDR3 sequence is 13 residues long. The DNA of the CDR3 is TGTGCCAGCAGCAAAGGGGGGAGAAACACCATATATTTT. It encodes CASSKGGRNTIYF.

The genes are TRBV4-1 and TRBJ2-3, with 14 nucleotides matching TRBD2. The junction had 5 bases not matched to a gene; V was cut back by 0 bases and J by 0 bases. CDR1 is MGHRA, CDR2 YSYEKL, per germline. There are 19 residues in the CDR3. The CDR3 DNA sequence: TGCGCCAGCAGCCAAGAAGGACTAGCGGGGGGTTCTAGCACAGATACGCAGTATTTT. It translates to CASSQEGLAGGSSTDTQYF.

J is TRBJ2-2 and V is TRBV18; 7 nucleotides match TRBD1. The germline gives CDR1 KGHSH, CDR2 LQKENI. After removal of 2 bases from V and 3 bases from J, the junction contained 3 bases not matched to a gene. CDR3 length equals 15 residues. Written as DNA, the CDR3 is TGTGCCAGCTCACCAAGGACAGGTTACACCGGGGAGCTGTTTTTT. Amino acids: CASSPRTGYTGELFF.

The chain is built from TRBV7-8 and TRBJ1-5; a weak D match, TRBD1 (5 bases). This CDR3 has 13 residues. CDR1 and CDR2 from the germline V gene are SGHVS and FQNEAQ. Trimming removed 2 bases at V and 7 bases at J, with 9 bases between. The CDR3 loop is CASSLTGTQPQHF. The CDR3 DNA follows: TGTGCCAGCAGCTTAACTGGGACCCAGCCCCAGCATTTT.

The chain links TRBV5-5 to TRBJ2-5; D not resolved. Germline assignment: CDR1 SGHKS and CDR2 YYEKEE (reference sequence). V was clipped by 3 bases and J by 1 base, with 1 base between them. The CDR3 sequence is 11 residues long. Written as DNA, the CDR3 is TGTGCCAGCAGCTCCCAAGAGACCCAGTACTTC. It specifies CASSSQETQYF.

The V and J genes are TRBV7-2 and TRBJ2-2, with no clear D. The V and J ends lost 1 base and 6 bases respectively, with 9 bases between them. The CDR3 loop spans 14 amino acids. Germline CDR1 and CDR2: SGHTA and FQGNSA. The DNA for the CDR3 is TGTGCCAGCAGCTTAGGTTCTTTCTCCGGGGAGCTGTTTTTT. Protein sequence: CASSLGSFSGELFF. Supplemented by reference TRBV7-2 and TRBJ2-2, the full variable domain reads GAGVSQSPSNKVTEKGKDVELRCDPISGHTALYWYRQSLGQGLEFLIYFQGNSAPDKSGLPSDRFSAERTGGSVSTLTIQRTQQEDSAVYLCASSLGSFSGELFFGEGSRLTVL.

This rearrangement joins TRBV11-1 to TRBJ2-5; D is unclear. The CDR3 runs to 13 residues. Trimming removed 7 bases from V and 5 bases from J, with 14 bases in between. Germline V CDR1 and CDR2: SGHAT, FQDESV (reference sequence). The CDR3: CASTSLSLETQYF. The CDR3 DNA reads TGTGCCAGCACCTCCCTTAGCCTGGAGACCCAGTACTTC. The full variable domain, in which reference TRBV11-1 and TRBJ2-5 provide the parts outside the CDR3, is EAEVAQSPRYKITEKSQAVAFWCDPISGHATLYWYRQILGQGPELLVQFQDESVVDDSQLPKDRFSAERLKGVDSTLKIQPAELGDSAMYLCASTSLSLETQYFGPGTRLLVL.

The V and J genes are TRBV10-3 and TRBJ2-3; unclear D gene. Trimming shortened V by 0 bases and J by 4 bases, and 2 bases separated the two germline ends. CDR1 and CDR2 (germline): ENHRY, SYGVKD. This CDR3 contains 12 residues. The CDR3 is CAISESADTQYF. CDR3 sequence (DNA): TGTGCCATCAGTGAGTCGGCAGATACGCAGTATTTT.